This T cell receptor (beta chain) stems from a study of blood T cell repertoires in COVID-19. For the study at large: Sample material is recorded as cDNA or gDNA derived from T cells, B-cell-depleted T cells, or PBMCs.

Participants' reported clinical history set cohort assignment. Cohort 3 donors were reported recovered after two negative PCRs, clearance, or symptom resolution. Source study methods: Nucleated cell number was recorded as an estimate derived from reference gene primer amplification. Profiling relied on immunoSEQ multiplex PCR, and the TCRdb table lists in-frame clones only, not all of them. D and trimming were read from the DNA, whereas the V and J calls and clone size are those reported in that table. The sample contains about 400,000 clones, about nine tenths of which appear only once. In germline, CDR1 is SNHLY, CDR2 FYNNEI. The V segment lost 7 bases and the J segment 2 bases; nucleotides outside the gene matches: 14. The CDR3 totals 18 residues.

Source material: PBMCs or T cells enriched from blood (not recorded which). The source of this sequence is a woman aged 30 to 39 who had recovered from COVID-19. The chain is built from TRBV2 and TRBJ2-1; 10 nucleotides agree with TRBD2. The CDR3 region has the DNA TGTGCCAGCAAACCGGGACTAGCGACGGCACTCACCTACAATGAGCAGTTCTTC. Its translation: CASKPGLATALTYNEQFF.